Below, 2 T cell receptor beta chains from the same sample are listed, as sequenced in a study of blood T cell repertoires in COVID-19. Clones were sequenced by immunoSEQ multiplex PCR, and TCRdb holds only the in-frame ones, with some missing. This table has over 350,000 clones, about 87% appearing once. The specimen was PBMCs or T cells enriched from blood (not recorded which). Receptors originate from a woman aged 45-65 years who had recovered from COVID-19.

The chain links TRBV2 to TRBJ2-4, with TRBD1 as a possible D gene (5 bases). Looked up from germline, CDR1 is SNHLY and CDR2 is FYNNEI. The V end was cut by 2 bases, the J end by 0 bases, with 5 bases between. This CDR3 spans 14 amino acids. CDR3 nucleotides: TGTGCCAGCAGTGAAAGGGGAGCCAAAAACATTCAGTACTTC. Protein: CASSERGAKNIQYF.

This sequence joins TRBV5-1 and TRBJ1-1; perhaps TRBD1 as D (6 bases). Trimming removed 2 bases from V and 1 base from J, with 12 bases in between. The CDR3 runs 15 residues. Germline CDR1 and CDR2: SGHRS and YFSETQ. CDR3 in amino acids: CASSFTGTPNTEAFF. CDR3 bases: TGCGCCAGCAGCTTTACAGGGACCCCGAACACTGAAGCTTTCTTT. Together with reference TRBV5-1 and TRBJ1-1, the CDR3 gives the full variable domain: KAGVTQTPRYLIKTRGQQVTLSCSPISGHRSVSWYQQTPGQGLQFLFEYFSETQRNKGNFPGRFSGRQFSNSRSEMNVSTLELGDSALYLCASSFTGTPNTEAFFGQGTRLTVV.